This T cell receptor (beta chain) stems from a study of T-cell memory formation after mild COVID-19 (dated by TCRdb to the early 2020s). Looking at the study overall: TCR sequence clusters from the two donors were found to be largely donor specific. T-cell clones expanding and contracting after mild COVID-19 in two donors were tracked by longitudinal TCRalpha and TCRbeta repertoire sequencing. Two young, previously healthy adult volunteers made up the cohort, one male and one female. On the study overall, not on this receptor specifically: Only two mild cases were covered in the study, and larger cohorts including severe cases with pre-infection samples were considered necessary. Contracting CD4+ clones were found mainly in CM and EM memory subsets, while CD8+ clones were enriched in EMRA. Balanced CD4/CD8 phenotypes were observed for clones contracting from day 15 to 85, whereas a bias towards CD4+ was observed for a second wave of clones expanding from day 15 to 37. The second-wave clones that peaked on day 37 were not confirmed to be SARS-CoV-2 specific. The detection of some responding clones in pre-infection memory suggests that pre-existing cross-reactive memory T cells joined the SARS-CoV-2 response.

With regard to this clonotype: What this receptor recognizes is not known. No clone much larger than this one lies a single base away; base qualities are absent.

PBMCs were isolated by Ficoll-Paque density gradient centrifugation. Based on the germline V gene, the CDR1 and CDR2 sequences are MRHNA and SNTAGT. Trimming at the junction amounts to 4 bases on V and 9 bases on J, and the germline ends lie 16 bases apart. Taken from cysteine to phenylalanine, the CDR3 has 14 residues. The DNA shown is the 42-base CDR3, in frame from base 1. Reads for this sample came from an Illumina NovaSeq 6000. TCRalpha and TCRbeta cDNA libraries were built by 5'RACE with constant-segment primers, adding sample barcodes and unique molecular identifiers. Trizol reagent was used to extract RNA from every sample. Libraries were amplified in two PCR steps, with a second sample barcode and Illumina TruSeq adapters added in the second step. The libraries were sequenced on an Illumina NovaSeq using 2 x 150 bp paired-end reads. Per the authors' processing: The reads were demultiplexed and collapsed into UMI-guided consensus sequences using migec v1.2.7. Using mixcr v2.1.11, the UMI consensuses were aligned to TRA and TRB V and J templates and assembled into clonotypes. Clonotypes were classified as expanded or contracted when called significant by both edgeR and NoisET, with noise models trained on biological replicates. For edgeR calls, the cutoffs were a false discovery rate-adjusted p below 0.01 and a log2 fold-change threshold of 1. As an exploratory analysis of dynamics, max-normalized trajectories of the 1000 most abundant clonotypes were examined by PCA with hierarchical clustering. Each responding clone was given a CD4 or CD8 phenotype based on the CD4+ and CD8+ repertoires, which had been sequenced separately. TCRdb reprocessing: public reads trimmed at Q25 with fastp, clones called with MiXCR, in-frame beta chains kept. Identical CDR3 protein sequences are pooled into one entry, listed with their most common genes and DNA. The V and J calls, along with clone size, are taken from TCRdb and not from the paper's own processing. The sample table contains tens of thousands of distinct CDR3 sequences; only one count was recorded for over 10% of them. Jointly, the top ten make up around two fifths of the sample.

The clonotype was recovered from a man younger than 30 who had mild COVID-19 (a few samples of this study predate the infection). The sample titles of this study are shuffled in the database, so cell type and time point are left out; the donor was told from shared clones. This chain is built from TRBV6-4 and TRBJ2-1; matching of 6 bases hints at TRBD2 as the D gene. The sequencing sample was made of PBMCs or a T cell subset sorted from them (not recorded which). The CDR3 sequence is CASSGGVGYGEQFF. The nucleotide sequence reads TGTGCCAGCAGTGGCGGGGTTGGGTACGGTGAGCAGTTCTTC.